This is a list of T cell receptor beta chains from one sample in a study of blood T cell repertoires in COVID-19. Libraries were prepared by immunoSEQ multiplex PCR; TCRdb keeps only in-frame clonotypes and omits some of them. The sample lists over 150,000 clones; over 80% were seen once. The sequenced sample consisted of peripheral blood. Receptors originate from a woman older than 75 with active or convalescent COVID-19. CDR3s include the opening cysteine and the closing phenylalanine or tryptophan. Each record gives: clone size, V gene, J gene, D gene, CDR3 protein, CDR3 DNA. D genes are given only for firm matches. Clone size is stated in some rows and not others, as once, few, many or a class when expanded.

-	TRBV7-9	TRBJ2-3	-	CASSFSGESDTQYF	TGTGCCAGCAGCTTCTCAGGGGAGTCAGATACGCAGTATTTT
-	TRBV11-2	TRBJ1-2	-	CASSLEGGLYGYTF	TGTGCCAGCAGCTTAGAAGGAGGACTCTATGGCTACACCTTC
-	TRBV7-8	TRBJ1-1	-	CASSLRVAGGTEAFF	TGTGCCAGCAGCTTACGGGTCGCGGGTGGCACTGAAGCTTTCTTT
-	TRBV5-1	TRBJ2-7	TRBD2	CASSLATSGLYEQYF	TGCGCCAGCAGCTTGGCGACTAGCGGGCTCTACGAGCAGTACTTC
-	TRBV21-1	TRBJ1-2	-	CASNNYGYTF	TGTGCCAGTAATAACTATGGCTACACCTTC
-	TRBV9	TRBJ1-2	-	CASSVGSRGYGYTF	TGTGCCAGCAGCGTAGGTTCCCGAGGGTATGGCTACACCTTC
-	TRBV19	TRBJ1-3	-	CASSTRQSPSGNTIYF	TGTGCCAGTAGTACTAGACAGTCCCCCTCTGGAAACACCATATATTTT
few	TRBV5-1	TRBJ2-7	-	CASSLEWGSYEQYF	TGCGCCAGCAGCTTGGAGTGGGGCAGCTACGAGCAGTACTTC
once	TRBV19	TRBJ1-1	TRBD1	CASSTVTGVTEAFF	TGTGCCAGTAGTACCGTTACAGGGGTCACTGAAGCTTTCTTT
-	TRBV23-1	TRBJ1-4	TRBD1	CASSHWDRTNEKLFF	TGCGCCAGCAGTCACTGGGACAGAACTAATGAAAAACTGTTTTTT
-	TRBV7-9	TRBJ2-1	-	CASSPNRQSDEQFF	TGTGCCAGCAGTCCAAACCGTCAGAGCGATGAGCAGTTCTTC
-	TRBV27	TRBJ2-1	TRBD2	CASSLQLAGSRSYNEQFF	TGTGCCAGCAGTTTACAACTAGCGGGGTCCCGCTCCTACAATGAGCAGTTCTTC
-	TRBV10-3	TRBJ2-2	-	CAISESRRPMDTGELFF	TGTGCCATCAGTGAAAGTCGGCGGCCCATGGACACCGGGGAGCTGTTTTTT
-	TRBV7-2	TRBJ1-1	-	CASSLVTVQGAFF	TGTGCCAGCAGCTTAGTCACAGTACAGGGAGCTTTCTTT
-	TRBV14	TRBJ1-1	-	CASSALRGNTEAFF	TGTGCCAGCAGCGCCCTGCGAGGGAACACTGAAGCTTTCTTT
-	TRBV28	TRBJ2-4	-	CASSPTGTRNIQYF	TGTGCCAGCAGTCCAACCGGGACAAGAAACATTCAGTACTTC
-	TRBV6-6	TRBJ1-1	-	CASSYSGGNTEAFF	TGTGCCAGCAGTTACTCCGGGGGGAACACTGAAGCTTTCTTT
-	TRBV3-1/TRBV3-2	TRBJ1-3	TRBD1	CASSLTGDGNTIYF	TGTGCCAGCAGCCTGACAGGGGACGGAAACACCATATATTTT
-	TRBV2	TRBJ1-2	TRBD1	CASSQSRDRGLGYTF	TGTGCCAGCAGCCAGTCCCGGGACAGGGGGCTAGGCTACACCTTC
once	TRBV2	TRBJ1-2	TRBD1	CAGKGTGNVGGYTF	TGTGCCGGCAAAGGGACAGGGAATGTCGGAGGCTACACCTTC
-	TRBV6-5	TRBJ1-2	TRBD1	CASSPRRDSEGYTF	TGTGCCAGCAGCCCCCGGCGGGACAGCGAAGGCTACACCTTC
-	TRBV19	TRBJ1-1	-	CASKNRENTEAFF	TGTGCCAGTAAGAACAGGGAGAACACTGAAGCTTTCTTT
-	TRBV16	TRBJ2-2	-	CASSQSPGNTGELFF	TGTGCCAGCAGCCAATCGCCAGGAAACACCGGGGAGCTGTTTTTT
-	TRBV6-2/TRBV6-3	TRBJ2-2	TRBD1	CASSPGQMNTGELFF	TGTGCCAGCAGCCCGGGACAGATGAACACCGGGGAGCTGTTTTTT
few	TRBV28	TRBJ1-4	-	CASRLGGGSNEKLFF	TGTGCCAGCAGGCTGGGGGGCGGGAGTAATGAAAAACTGTTTTTT
few	TRBV4-1	TRBJ2-1	TRBD2	CASSRGTSGGALNEQFF	TGCGCCAGCAGCCGCGGGACTAGCGGGGGGGCTCTCAATGAGCAGTTCTTC